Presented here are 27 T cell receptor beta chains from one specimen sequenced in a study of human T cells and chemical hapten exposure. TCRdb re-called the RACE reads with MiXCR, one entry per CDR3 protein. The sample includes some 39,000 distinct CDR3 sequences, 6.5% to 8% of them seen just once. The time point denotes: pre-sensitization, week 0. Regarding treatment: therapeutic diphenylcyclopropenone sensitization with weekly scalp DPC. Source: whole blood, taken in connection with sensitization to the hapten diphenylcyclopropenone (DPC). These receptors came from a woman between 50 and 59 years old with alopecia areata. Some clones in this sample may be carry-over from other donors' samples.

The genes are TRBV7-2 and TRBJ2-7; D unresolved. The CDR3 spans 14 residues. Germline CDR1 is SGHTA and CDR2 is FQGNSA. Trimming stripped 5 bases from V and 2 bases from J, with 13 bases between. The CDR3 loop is CASSLRLRAYEQYF. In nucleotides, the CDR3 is TGTGCCAGCAGCCTAAGATTACGAGCCTACGAGCAGTACTTC. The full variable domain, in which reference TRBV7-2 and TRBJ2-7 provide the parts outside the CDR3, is GAGVSQSPSNKVTEKGKDVELRCDPISGHTALYWYRQSLGQGLEFLIYFQGNSAPDKSGLPSDRFSAERTGGSVSTLTIQRTQQEDSAVYLCASSLRLRAYEQYFGPGTRLTVT.

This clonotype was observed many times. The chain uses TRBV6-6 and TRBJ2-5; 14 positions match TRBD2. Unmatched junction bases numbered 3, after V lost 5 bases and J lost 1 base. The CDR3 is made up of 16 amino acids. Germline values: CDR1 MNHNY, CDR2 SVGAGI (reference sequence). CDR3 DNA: TGTGCCAGCAGTCAGGGACTAGCGGGAGTCCAAGAGACCCAGTACTTC. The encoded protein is CASSQGLAGVQETQYF.

CDR3 in amino acids: CASSLGGTKYQETQYF. In DNA, the CDR3 is TGTGCCAGCAGCTTAGGCGGGACCAAGTACCAAGAGACCCAGTACTTC. This rearrangement joins TRBV11-2 to TRBJ2-5; D might be TRBD2 (6 bases). The CDR3 is 16 residues long. Germline CDR1 reads SGHAT; CDR2 reads FQNNGV. V gave up 1 base and J gave up 0 bases, with 12 bases separating them.

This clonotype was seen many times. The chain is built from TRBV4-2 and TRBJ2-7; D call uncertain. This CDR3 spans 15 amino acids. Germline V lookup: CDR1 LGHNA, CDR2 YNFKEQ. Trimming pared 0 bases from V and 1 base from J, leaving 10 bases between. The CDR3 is CASSQDIGGSYEQYF. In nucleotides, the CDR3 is TGTGCCAGCAGCCAAGATATCGGCGGTTCCTACGAGCAGTACTTC.

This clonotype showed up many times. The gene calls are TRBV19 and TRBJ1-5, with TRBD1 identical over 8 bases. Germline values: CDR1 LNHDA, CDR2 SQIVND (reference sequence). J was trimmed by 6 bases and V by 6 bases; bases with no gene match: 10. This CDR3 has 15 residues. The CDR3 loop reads CASSPEGTGRQPQHF. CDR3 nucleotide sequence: TGTGCCAGTAGCCCTGAGGGGACAGGTCGTCAGCCCCAGCATTTT.

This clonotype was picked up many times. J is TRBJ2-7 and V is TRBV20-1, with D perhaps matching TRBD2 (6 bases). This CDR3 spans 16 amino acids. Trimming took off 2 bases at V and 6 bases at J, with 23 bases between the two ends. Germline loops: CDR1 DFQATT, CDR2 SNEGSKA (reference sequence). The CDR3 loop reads CSARPWTGTVPPEQYF. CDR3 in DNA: TGCAGTGCTAGACCATGGACCGGGACTGTACCTCCCGAGCAGTACTTC.

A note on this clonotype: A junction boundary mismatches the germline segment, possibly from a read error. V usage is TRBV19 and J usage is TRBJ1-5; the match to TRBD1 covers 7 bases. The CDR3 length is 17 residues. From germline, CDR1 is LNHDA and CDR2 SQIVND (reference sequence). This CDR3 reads CASSLETGANSNQPQHF. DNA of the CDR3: TGTGCCAGTAGTCTAGAAACAGGGGCAAATAGCAATCAGCCCCAGCATTTT.

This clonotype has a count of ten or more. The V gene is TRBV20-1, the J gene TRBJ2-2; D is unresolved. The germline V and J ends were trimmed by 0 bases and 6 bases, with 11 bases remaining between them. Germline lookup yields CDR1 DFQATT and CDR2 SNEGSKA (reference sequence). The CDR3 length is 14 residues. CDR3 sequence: CSARDGRKAGELFF. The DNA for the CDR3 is TGCAGTGCTAGAGATGGTAGAAAAGCCGGGGAGCTGTTTTTT.

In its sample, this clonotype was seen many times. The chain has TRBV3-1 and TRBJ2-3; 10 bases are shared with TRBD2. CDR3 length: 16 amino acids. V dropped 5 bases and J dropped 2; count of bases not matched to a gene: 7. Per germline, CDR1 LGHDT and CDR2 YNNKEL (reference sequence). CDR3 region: CASSGGTSDFTDTQYF. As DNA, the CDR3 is TGTGCCAGCAGCGGAGGGACTAGCGACTTCACAGATACGCAGTATTTT.

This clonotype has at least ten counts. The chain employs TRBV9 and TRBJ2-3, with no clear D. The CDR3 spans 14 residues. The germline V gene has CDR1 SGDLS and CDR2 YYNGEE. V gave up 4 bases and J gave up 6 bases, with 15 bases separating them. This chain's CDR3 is CASSPRPLGDTQYF. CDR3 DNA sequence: TGTGCCAGCAGCCCCCGTCCTTTAGGGGATACGCAGTATTTT.

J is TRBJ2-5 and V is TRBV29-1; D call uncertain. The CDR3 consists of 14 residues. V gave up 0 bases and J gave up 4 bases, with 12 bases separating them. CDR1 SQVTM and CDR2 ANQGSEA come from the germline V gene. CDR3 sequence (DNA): TGCAGCGTTGAAGAGAGGACGGGTCGAGAGACCCAGTACTTC. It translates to CSVEERTGRETQYF.

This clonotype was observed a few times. In nucleotides, the CDR3 is TGTGCCAGCAGTATGAGGGCACCCCCAGGCTACACCTTC. It codes for CASSMRAPPGYTF. The rearrangement links TRBV28 to TRBJ1-2; D gene unclear. CDR1 and CDR2 from the germline V gene are MDHEN and SYDVKM. Trimming removed 5 bases from V and 8 bases from J, with 15 bases in between. This CDR3 spans 13 amino acids.

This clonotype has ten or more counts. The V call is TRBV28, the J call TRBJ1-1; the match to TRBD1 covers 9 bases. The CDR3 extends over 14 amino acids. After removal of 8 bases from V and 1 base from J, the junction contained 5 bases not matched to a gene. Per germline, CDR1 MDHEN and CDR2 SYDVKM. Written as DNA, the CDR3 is TGTGCCAGCCCAGGGACAGGGACGAACACTGAAGCTTTCTTT. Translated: CASPGTGTNTEAFF. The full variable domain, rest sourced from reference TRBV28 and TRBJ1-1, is DVKVTQSSRYLVKRTGEKVFLECVQDMDHENMFWYRQDPGLGLRLIYFSYDVKMKEKGDIPEGYSVSREKKERFSLILESASTNQTSMYLCASPGTGTNTEAFFGQGTRLTVV.

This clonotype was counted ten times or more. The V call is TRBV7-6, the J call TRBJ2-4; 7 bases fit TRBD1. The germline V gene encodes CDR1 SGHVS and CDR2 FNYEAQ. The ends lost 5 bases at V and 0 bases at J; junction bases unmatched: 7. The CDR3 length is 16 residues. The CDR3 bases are TGTGCCAGCAGCCCACAGGGGTTAGGAGCCAAAAACATTCAGTACTTC. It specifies CASSPQGLGAKNIQYF. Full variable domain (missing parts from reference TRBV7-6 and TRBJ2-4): GAGVSQSPRYKVTKRGQDVALRCDPISGHVSLYWYRQALGQGPEFLTYFNYEAQQDKSGLPNDRFSAERPEGSISTLTIQRTEQRDSAMYRCASSPQGLGAKNIQYFGAGTRLSVL.

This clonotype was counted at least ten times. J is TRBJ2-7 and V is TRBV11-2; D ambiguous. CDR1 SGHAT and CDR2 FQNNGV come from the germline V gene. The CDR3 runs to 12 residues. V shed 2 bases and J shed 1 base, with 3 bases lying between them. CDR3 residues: CASSLQSYEQYF. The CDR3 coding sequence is TGTGCCAGCAGCTTACAGTCCTACGAGCAGTACTTC.

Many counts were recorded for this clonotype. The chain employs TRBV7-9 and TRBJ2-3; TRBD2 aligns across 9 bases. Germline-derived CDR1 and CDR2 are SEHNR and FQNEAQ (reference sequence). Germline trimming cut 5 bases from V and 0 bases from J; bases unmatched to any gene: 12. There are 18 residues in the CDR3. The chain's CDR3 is CASSPSGGRAPSTDTQYF. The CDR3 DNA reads TGTGCCAGCAGCCCCAGTGGCGGGAGGGCCCCTAGCACAGATACGCAGTATTTT.

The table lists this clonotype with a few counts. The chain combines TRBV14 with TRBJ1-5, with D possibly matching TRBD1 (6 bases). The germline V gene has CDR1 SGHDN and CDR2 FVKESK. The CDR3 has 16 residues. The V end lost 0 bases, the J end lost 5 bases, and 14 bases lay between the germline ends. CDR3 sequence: CASSQDPTQGDQPQHF. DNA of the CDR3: TGTGCCAGCAGCCAAGATCCTACACAGGGAGATCAGCCCCAGCATTTT. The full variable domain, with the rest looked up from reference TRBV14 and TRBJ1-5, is EAGVTQFPSHSVIEKGQTVTLRCDPISGHDNLYWYRRVMGKEIKFLLHFVKESKQDESGMPNNRFLAERTGGTYSTLKVQPAELEDSGVYFCASSQDPTQGDQPQHFGDGTRLSIL.

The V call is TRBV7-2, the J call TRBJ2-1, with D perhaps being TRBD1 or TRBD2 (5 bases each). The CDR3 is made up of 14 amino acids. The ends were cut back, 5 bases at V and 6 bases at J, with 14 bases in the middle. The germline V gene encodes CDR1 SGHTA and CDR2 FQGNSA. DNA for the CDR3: TGTGCCAGCAGCCCGGGACCTGTGGGCAATGAGCAGTTCTTC. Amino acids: CASSPGPVGNEQFF.

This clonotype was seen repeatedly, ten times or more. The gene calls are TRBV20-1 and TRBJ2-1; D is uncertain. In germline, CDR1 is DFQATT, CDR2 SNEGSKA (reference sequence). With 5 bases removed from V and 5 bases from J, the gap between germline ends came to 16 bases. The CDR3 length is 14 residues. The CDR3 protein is CSAPLSWRNNEQFF. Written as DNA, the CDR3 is TGCAGTGCTCCGCTCAGTTGGCGGAACAATGAGCAGTTCTTC.

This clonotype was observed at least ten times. CDR3 DNA sequence: TGTGCCAGCCCCCGAACGTGGGATACGCAGTATTTT. This gives the protein CASPRTWDTQYF. This sequence joins TRBV3-1 and TRBJ2-3; no reliable D call. Trimming cost V 8 bases and J 6 bases, with 12 bases left between them. CDR1 and CDR2 (germline): LGHDT, YNNKEL (reference sequence). This CDR3 is built from 12 residues.

The CDR3, as DNA: TGCAGCGTCTCCAATGCAGGAGGTCAGACTGAAGCTTTCTTT. Translation gives CSVSNAGGQTEAFF. This chain uses TRBV29-1 with TRBJ1-1; D call uncertain. V was trimmed by 6 bases and J by 5 bases, leaving 19 bases between them. Germline V lookup: CDR1 SQVTM, CDR2 ANQGSEA. This CDR3 is 14 amino acids long.

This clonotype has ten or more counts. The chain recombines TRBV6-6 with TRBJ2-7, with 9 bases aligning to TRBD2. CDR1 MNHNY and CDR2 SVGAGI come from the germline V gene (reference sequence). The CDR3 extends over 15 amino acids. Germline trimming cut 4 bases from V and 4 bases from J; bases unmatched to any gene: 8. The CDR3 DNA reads TGTGCCAGCAGTTCACTGACTAGCGGAGGTTACGAGCAGTACTTC. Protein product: CASSSLTSGGYEQYF.

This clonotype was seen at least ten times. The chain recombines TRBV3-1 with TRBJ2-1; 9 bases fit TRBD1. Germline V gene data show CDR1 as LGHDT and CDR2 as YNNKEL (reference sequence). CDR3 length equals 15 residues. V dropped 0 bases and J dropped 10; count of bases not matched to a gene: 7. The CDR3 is CASSQDRTGAFEQFF. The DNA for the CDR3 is TGTGCCAGCAGCCAAGATAGGACAGGGGCTTTCGAGCAGTTCTTC.

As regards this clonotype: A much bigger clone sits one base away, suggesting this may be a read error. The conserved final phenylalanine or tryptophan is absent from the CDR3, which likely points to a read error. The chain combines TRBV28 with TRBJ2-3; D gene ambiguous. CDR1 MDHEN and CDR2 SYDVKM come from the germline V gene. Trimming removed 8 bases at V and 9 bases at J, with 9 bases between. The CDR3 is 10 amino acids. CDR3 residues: CASASYTQYS. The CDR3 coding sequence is TGTGCCAGCGCCTCATACACGCAGTATTCT.

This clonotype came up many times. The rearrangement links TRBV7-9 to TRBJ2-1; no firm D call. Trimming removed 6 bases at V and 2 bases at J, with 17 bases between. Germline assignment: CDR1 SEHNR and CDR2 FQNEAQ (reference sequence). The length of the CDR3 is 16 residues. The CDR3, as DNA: TGTGCCAGCAGTCGTAACGCAGGCGCCGCCTACAATGAGCAGTTCTTC. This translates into CASSRNAGAAYNEQFF.

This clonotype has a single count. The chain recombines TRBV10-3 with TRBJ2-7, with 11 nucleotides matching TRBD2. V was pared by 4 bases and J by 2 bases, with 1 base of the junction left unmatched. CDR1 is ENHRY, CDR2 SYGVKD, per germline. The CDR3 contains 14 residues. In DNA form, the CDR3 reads TGTGCCATCAGTGGACTAGCGGGACCCTACGAGCAGTACTTC. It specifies CAISGLAGPYEQYF.

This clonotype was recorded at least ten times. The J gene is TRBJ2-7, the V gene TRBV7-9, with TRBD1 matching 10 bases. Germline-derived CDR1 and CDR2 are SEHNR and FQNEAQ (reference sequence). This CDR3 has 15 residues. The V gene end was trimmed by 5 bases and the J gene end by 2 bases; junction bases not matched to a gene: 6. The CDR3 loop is CASSTDRGRAYEQYF. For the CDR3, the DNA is TGTGCCAGCAGCACCGACAGGGGGCGAGCCTACGAGCAGTACTTC.